This T cell receptor beta chain was profiled in a study of long-term antiretroviral therapy in people with HIV. Participants who had HIV were, without exception, treated in the United States. The CDR3 length is 15 residues. Germline assignment: CDR1 SGHRS and CDR2 YFSETQ. The ends lost 3 bases at V and 8 bases at J; junction bases unmatched: 6. To note about this clone: Antigen unknown.

Study results and limitations: Specimens of blood were obtained during about 2003 to 2017, possibly under older ART regimens. No data on ART adherence, viral resistance or therapy changes.

The authors ran the immunoSEQ assay, v3.0, at survey level. The protocol was immunoSEQ multiplex PCR, while the TCRdb copy is restricted to in-frame clones and leaves out a portion. The repertoire includes about 14,000 clones, 77% of them detected once, and under 20% sits in the top ten. The chain employs TRBV5-1 and TRBJ1-6, with 9 bases fitting TRBD1. The source was unsorted PBMCs, collected 1.3 years before starting antiretroviral therapy. This TCR was recovered from a man aged 35-49 years with HIV. CDR3: CASSWGQGGDSPLHF. CDR3 in DNA: TGCGCCAGCAGCTGGGGACAGGGTGGGGATTCACCCCTCCACTTT.